Listed below are T cell receptor beta chains from one sample, sequenced in a study of metastatic and nonmetastatic thyroid tumors. MiXCR reprocessed the PCR reads for TCRdb. The sample shows roughly 30,000 clones, about 24% of them seen only once. The specimen sequenced was blood. These receptors all stem from a female donor with papillary thyroid cancer or a benign thyroid nodule (not recorded which). Some clones in this sample may be carry-over from other donors' samples. CDR3s include the opening cysteine and the closing phenylalanine or tryptophan. A D gene is named only where the DNA matches it firmly. Only part of the rows carry a size: once, few, many, or a class if the clone is expanded.

NA	many	TRBV24-1	TRBJ2-3	TGTGCCACCAGTGATCCCGAGGAGGAGGGCACAGATACGCAGTATTTT	CATSDPEEEGTDTQYF
NA	few	TRBV6-1	TRBJ2-3	TGTGCCACCGTACAGGGAACAGATACGCATTATTTT	CATVQGTDTHYF
NA	many	TRBV5-6	TRBJ1-2	TGTGCCAGCAGCTACCGATCGGTTGAAGGCTATGGCTACACCTTC	CASSYRSVEGYGYTF
NA	few	TRBV6-1	TRBJ2-6	TGTGCCACTACTACTAGGGCTAGCTCTGGGGCCAACGTCCTGACTTTC	CATTTRASSGANVLTF
NA	few	TRBV28	TRBJ1-5	TGTGCCAGCACAGGACATAACAATCAGCCCCAGCATTTT	CASTGHNNQPQHF
NA	many	TRBV12-3/TRBV12-4	TRBJ1-1	TGTGCCAGCAGCCCGAGTGGGTGGGGTACTGAAGCTTTCTTT	CASSPSGWGTEAFF
NA	NA	TRBV20-1	TRBJ2-7	TGCAGTGCTAGGGACCTCGGGGACGAGCAGTACTTC	CSARDLGDEQYF
NA	NA	TRBV6-1	TRBJ1-5	TGTGCCAGCCAGACCGTATGGGGCAATCAGCCCCAGCATTTT	CASQTVWGNQPQHF
NA	many	TRBV5-1	TRBJ2-7	TGCGCCAGCAGCTTGGGGGATGCGTACGAGCAGTACTTC	CASSLGDAYEQYF
TRBD2	many	TRBV6-2/TRBV6-3	TRBJ2-5	TGTGCCAGCAGTTGGGTGGCGGGAGGACTACCCCAAGAGACCCAGTACTTC	CASSWVAGGLPQETQYF
NA	many	TRBV19	TRBJ1-5	TGTGCCAGTAGTGAGGGTCTTAGGGAATTCAATCAGCCCCAGCATTTT	CASSEGLREFNQPQHF
NA	many	TRBV5-8	TRBJ2-5	NA	CASSLGMGQGETQYF
NA	many	TRBV5-5	TRBJ1-2	TGTGCCAGCAGCTTAGGGTTTGCGGCCTATGGCTACACCTTC	CASSLGFAAYGYTF
NA	many	TRBV20-1	TRBJ2-3	TGCAGTGCTAGAGTGGGCAGGGGGGCGACAGATACGCAGTATTTT	CSARVGRGATDTQYF
TRBD1	NA	TRBV11-1	TRBJ2-7	TGTGCCAGCAGCCTTAGGGACAGGGGGTCCTACGAGCAGTACTTC	CASSLRDRGSYEQYF
NA	many	TRBV13	TRBJ2-3	TGTGCCAGCAGCTTAGAAGGTAGCACAGATACGCAGTATTTT	CASSLEGSTDTQYF
NA	few	TRBV6-2/TRBV6-3	TRBJ2-1	TGTGCCACCCAGGACGGATACAATGAGCAGTTCTTC	CATQDGYNEQFF
NA	NA	TRBV28	TRBJ1-4	TGTGCCAGCAACAGCGGGGCTAATGAAAAACTGTTTTTT	CASNSGANEKLFF
NA	NA	TRBV6-1	TRBJ2-3	TGTGCCAGCAGTGAAGTTGCGGGATGGCCAGGTGCAGATACGCAGTATTTT	CASSEVAGWPGADTQYF
NA	NA	TRBV19	TRBJ2-1	TGTGCCAGTAGGGAACTAGTGCGAGTCCACAATGAGCAGTTCTTC	CASRELVRVHNEQFF
TRBD2	NA	TRBV6-1	TRBJ2-7	TGTGCCAGCAGACCCGGGGGGGTGAACGAGCAGTACTTC	CASRPGGVNEQYF
NA	NA	TRBV15	TRBJ2-2	TGTGCCACCAGTCCAAACCCGGTATGGAGGAACACCGGGGAGCTGTTTTTT	CATSPNPVWRNTGELFF
NA	few	TRBV15	TRBJ1-1	TGTGCCACAACTAACATGGTGGTTTTAACTGAAGCTTTCTTT	CATTNMVVLTEAFF